This TCR beta chain was sequenced for a study of cytomegalovirus exposure and HLA in healthy donors. Whole-study results and caveats: Accurate prediction of most subjects' HLA-A and HLA-B alleles from TCR beta sequences was reported.

With 0 bases removed from V and 8 bases from J, the gap between germline ends came to 11 bases. Germline CDR1 is SGDLS and CDR2 is YYNGEE. The CDR3 length is 14 residues. This clone was counted only a few times. The antigen is unknown. PCR employed 60 Vbeta and 13 Jbeta primers. Here immunoSEQ multiplex PCR was the method, and the copy in TCRdb shows in-frame clones only, minus some. The sample yields about 190,000 clones, roughly 80% seen once. Sample: PBMCs. The source of this sequence is a man between 35 and 55 years old in good health and CMV-seropositive. The chain joins TRBV9 to TRBJ2-2; D gene ambiguous. This chain's CDR3 is CASSVDPSLGELFF. CDR3 nucleotide sequence: TGTGCCAGCAGCGTAGATCCTTCGCTAGGGGAGCTGTTTTTT.